These 12 T cell receptor beta chains originate from one sample sequenced in a study of cytomegalovirus exposure and HLA in healthy donors. Use of 60 Vbeta and 13 Jbeta primers characterized the PCR. Generated by immunoSEQ multiplex PCR, the TCRdb table keeps only in-frame clones and is missing some. This sample has roughly 81,000 clones; approximately 79% occur once, and the top ten carry 2.5%. Sequencing input: PBMCs. Every receptor here comes from a young man in good health and CMV-seronegative.

V usage is TRBV11-2 and J usage is TRBJ1-1, with D hard to call. The germline V and J ends were trimmed by 10 bases and 0 bases, with 9 bases remaining between them. In germline, CDR1 is SGHAT, CDR2 FQNNGV. This CDR3 contains 12 residues. CDR3 DNA: TGTGCCACCTCCCGGTTGAACACTGAAGCTTTCTTT. Protein: CATSRLNTEAFF.

The gene calls are TRBV25-1 and TRBJ2-1; D gene ambiguous. CDR3 length: 10 residues. The ends were cut back, 8 bases at V and 12 bases at J, with 11 bases in the middle. Looked up from germline, CDR1 is MGHDK and CDR2 is SYGVNS. CDR3 bases: TGTGCCAGCCGTAATCTAGGGCAGTTCTTC. This codes for CASRNLGQFF.

The V gene is TRBV11-2, the J gene TRBJ2-7; D unresolved. Trimming stripped 5 bases from V and 7 bases from J, with 12 bases between. Germline CDR1 is SGHAT and CDR2 is FQNNGV. The length of the CDR3 is 12 residues. CDR3 protein: CASSPFSREQYF. The CDR3 DNA reads as TGTGCCAGCAGCCCCTTTTCGAGGGAGCAGTACTTC. The whole variable domain, filled in from reference TRBV11-2 and TRBJ2-7, reads EAGVAQSPRYKIIEKRQSVAFWCNPISGHATLYWYQQILGQGPKLLIQFQNNGVVDDSQLPKDRFSAERLKGVDSTLKIQPAKLEDSAVYLCASSPFSREQYFGPGTRLTVT.

V usage is TRBV30 and J usage is TRBJ1-2, with D tentatively TRBD1 (5 bases). CDR1 is GTSNPN, CDR2 SVGIG, per germline (reference sequence). This CDR3 region has 14 residues. The V and J ends lost 7 bases and 7 bases respectively, with 22 bases between them. The CDR3 sequence is CASEGGDRILGYTF. The CDR3 DNA is TGTGCCTCCGAGGGCGGGGACCGGATTCTTGGCTACACCTTC.

This clone was detected a few times. Germline is not matched at one junction end, which may reflect a read error. The genes are TRBV6-1 and TRBJ2-7, with D unclear. The CDR3 is 13 residues long. The germline V gene encodes CDR1 MNHNS and CDR2 SASEGT. In nucleotides, the CDR3 is TGTGCCAGCACTGAAAGACTCGGCTACGAGCAGTACTTC. This encodes CASTERLGYEQYF.

The chain joins TRBV6-5 to TRBJ2-7, with D possibly being TRBD2 (5 bases). CDR3 length: 14 amino acids. V lost 6 bases to trimming and J lost 2 bases, with 14 bases between them. Germline CDR1 reads MNHEY; CDR2 reads SVGAGI. Here the CDR3 reads CASSDPYGTYEQYF. Here the CDR3 DNA reads TGTGCCAGCAGCGACCCATACGGGACCTACGAGCAGTACTTC.

CDR3 sequence reads: CASSVGSAGSYEQYF. The CDR3 nucleotides are TGTGCCAGCAGCGTAGGGTCGGCAGGAAGCTACGAGCAGTACTTC. V gene TRBV9 combines with J gene TRBJ2-7; D unresolved. Per the germline V gene, CDR1 is SGDLS and CDR2 is YYNGEE. Trimming pared 0 bases from V and 3 bases from J, leaving 13 bases between. This CDR3 region has 15 residues.

This chain uses TRBV7-2 with TRBJ1-5, with a weak D call TRBD1 (5 bases). The length of the CDR3 is 13 residues. Germline values: CDR1 SGHTA, CDR2 FQGNSA. With 3 bases removed from V and 6 bases from J, the gap between germline ends came to 9 bases. In DNA, the CDR3 is TGTGCCAGCAGCTTTACAGGACGTCAGCCCCAGCATTTT. Amino acid sequence: CASSFTGRQPQHF. Full variable domain (outside the CDR3, taken from reference TRBV7-2 and TRBJ1-5): GAGVSQSPSNKVTEKGKDVELRCDPISGHTALYWYRQSLGQGLEFLIYFQGNSAPDKSGLPSDRFSAERTGGSVSTLTIQRTQQEDSAVYLCASSFTGRQPQHFGDGTRLSIL.

The chain joins TRBV27 to TRBJ1-1, with 12 bases aligning to TRBD1. J was trimmed by 6 bases and V by 7 bases; bases with no gene match: 12. Germline CDR1 and CDR2: MNHEY and SMNVEV (reference sequence). The CDR3 has 16 amino acids. The CDR3 DNA reads as TGTGCCAGCAATCCCGGGACAGGGGGCGCGGGCGCTGAAGCTTTCTTT. Its translation: CASNPGTGGAGAEAFF.

This clone came up a few times. The chain combines TRBV19 with TRBJ1-1; D possibly corresponds to TRBD1 (5 bases). The ends were cut back, 3 bases at V and 3 bases at J, with 8 bases in the middle. The CDR3 spans 13 residues. Germline V gene data show CDR1 as LNHDA and CDR2 as SQIVND (reference sequence). The CDR3 sequence is CASSMGRYTEAFF. The CDR3 nucleotides read TGTGCCAGTAGTATGGGGCGATACACTGAAGCTTTCTTT.

This clone was found a few times. This rearrangement joins TRBV7-9 to TRBJ2-7, with TRBD1 matching over 8 bases. Looked up from germline, CDR1 is SEHNR and CDR2 is FQNEAQ (reference sequence). The CDR3 contains 15 residues. V lost 5 bases and J lost 4; bases outside the gene matches: 10. The CDR3 sequence: CASSPTSGQGYEQYF. In nucleotides, the CDR3 is TGTGCCAGCAGCCCCACGAGCGGACAGGGATACGAGCAGTACTTC. The complete variable domain, with remaining parts taken from reference TRBV7-9 and TRBJ2-7, reads DTGVSQNPRHKITKRGQNVTFRCDPISEHNRLYWYRQTLGQGPEFLTYFQNEAQLEKSRLLSDRFSAERPKGSFSTLEIQRTEQGDSAMYLCASSPTSGQGYEQYFGPGTRLTVT.

V usage is TRBV7-9 and J usage is TRBJ2-1, with 10 bases fitting TRBD2. Germline trimming cut 5 bases from V and 6 bases from J; bases unmatched to any gene: 7. The CDR3 runs to 15 residues. Germline V gene sequence: CDR1 SEHNR, CDR2 FQNEAQ (reference sequence). In DNA, the CDR3 is TGTGCCAGCAGCCCAAGCGGGAGGGCCCTCAATGAGCAGTTCTTC. It yields the protein CASSPSGRALNEQFF.